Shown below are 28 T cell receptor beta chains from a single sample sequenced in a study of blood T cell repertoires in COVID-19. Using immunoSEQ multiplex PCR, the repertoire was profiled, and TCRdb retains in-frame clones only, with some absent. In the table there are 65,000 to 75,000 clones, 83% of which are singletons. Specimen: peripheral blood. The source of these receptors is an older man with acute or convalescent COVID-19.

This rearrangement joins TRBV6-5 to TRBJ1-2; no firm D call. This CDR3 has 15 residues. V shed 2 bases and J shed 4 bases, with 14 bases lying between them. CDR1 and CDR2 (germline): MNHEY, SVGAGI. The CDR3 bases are TGTGCCAGCAGTTACGGTGAGCCCCGGGGCTATGGCTACACCTTC. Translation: CASSYGEPRGYGYTF.

CDR3 bases: TGCAGTGCTAGTCACCTACGGACTAGCGTCTACGAGCAGTACTTC. Its translation: CSASHLRTSVYEQYF. V usage is TRBV20-1 and J usage is TRBJ2-7, with TRBD2 matching over 9 bases. The CDR3 spans 15 residues. After removal of 3 bases from V and 3 bases from J, the junction contained 9 bases not matched to a gene. The V gene's germline CDR1 is DFQATT and CDR2 SNEGSKA (reference sequence).

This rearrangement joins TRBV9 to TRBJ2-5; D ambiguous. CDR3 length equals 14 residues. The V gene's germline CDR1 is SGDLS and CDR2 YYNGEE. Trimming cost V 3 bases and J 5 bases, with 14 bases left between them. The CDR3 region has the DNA TGTGCCAGCAGCGCTAACCTTGCGACTGAGACCCAGTACTTC. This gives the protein CASSANLATETQYF.

The CDR3 protein is CASSLGSQGVETQYF. For the CDR3, the DNA is TGTGCCAGCAGCTTGGGTAGCCAGGGTGTGGAGACCCAGTACTTC. V gene TRBV5-4 combines with J gene TRBJ2-5; weak D call: TRBD1 (5 bases). Trimming removed 0 bases from V and 5 bases from J, with 14 bases in between. In germline, CDR1 is SGHNT, CDR2 YYREEE (reference sequence). CDR3 length: 15 residues.

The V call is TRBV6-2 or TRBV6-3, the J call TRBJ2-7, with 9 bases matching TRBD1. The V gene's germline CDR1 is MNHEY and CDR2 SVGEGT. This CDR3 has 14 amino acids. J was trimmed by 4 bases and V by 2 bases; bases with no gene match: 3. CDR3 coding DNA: TGTGCCAGCAGTTACCCAGGACAGGGGTACGAGCAGTACTTC. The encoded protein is CASSYPGQGYEQYF.

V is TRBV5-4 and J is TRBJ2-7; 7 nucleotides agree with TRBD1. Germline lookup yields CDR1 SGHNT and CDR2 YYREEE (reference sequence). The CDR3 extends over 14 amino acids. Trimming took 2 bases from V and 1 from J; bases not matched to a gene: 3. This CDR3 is CASSFHRGSYEQYF. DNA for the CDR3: TGTGCCAGCAGCTTCCACAGGGGTTCCTACGAGCAGTACTTC.

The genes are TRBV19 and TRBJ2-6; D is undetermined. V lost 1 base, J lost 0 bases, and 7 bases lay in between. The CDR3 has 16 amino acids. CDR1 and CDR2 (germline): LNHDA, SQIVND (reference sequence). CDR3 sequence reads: CASSIASDSGANVLTF. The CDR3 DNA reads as TGTGCCAGTAGTATAGCTTCAGACTCTGGGGCCAACGTCCTGACTTTC.

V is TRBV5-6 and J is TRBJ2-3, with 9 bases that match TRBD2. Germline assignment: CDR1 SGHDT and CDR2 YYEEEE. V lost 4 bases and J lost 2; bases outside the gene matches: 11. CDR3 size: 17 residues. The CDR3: CASSLDVAGDLTDTQYF. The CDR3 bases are TGTGCCAGCAGCCTCGACGTAGCGGGGGACCTCACAGATACGCAGTATTTT.

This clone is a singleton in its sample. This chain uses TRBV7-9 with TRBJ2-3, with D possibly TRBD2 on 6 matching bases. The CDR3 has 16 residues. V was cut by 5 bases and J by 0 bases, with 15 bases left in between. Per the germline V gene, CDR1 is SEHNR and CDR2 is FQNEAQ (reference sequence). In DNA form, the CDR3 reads TGTGCCAGCAGCCCCCCGGGGGTCTTTAGCACAGATACGCAGTATTTT. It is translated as CASSPPGVFSTDTQYF.

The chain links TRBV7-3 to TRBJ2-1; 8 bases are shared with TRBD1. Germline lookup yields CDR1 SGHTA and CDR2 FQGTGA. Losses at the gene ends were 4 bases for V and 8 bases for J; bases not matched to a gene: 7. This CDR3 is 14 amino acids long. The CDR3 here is CASSYQGARDEQFF. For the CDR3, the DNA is TGTGCCAGCAGCTACCAGGGGGCGCGGGATGAGCAGTTCTTC.

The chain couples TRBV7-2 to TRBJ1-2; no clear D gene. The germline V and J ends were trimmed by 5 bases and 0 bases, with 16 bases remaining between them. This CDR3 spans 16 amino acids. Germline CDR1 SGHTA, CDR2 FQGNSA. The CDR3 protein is CASSPPGSITNYGYTF. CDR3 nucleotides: TGTGCCAGCAGCCCCCCGGGTAGTATAACTAACTATGGCTACACCTTC. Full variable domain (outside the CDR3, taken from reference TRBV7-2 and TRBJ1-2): GAGVSQSPSNKVTEKGKDVELRCDPISGHTALYWYRQSLGQGLEFLIYFQGNSAPDKSGLPSDRFSAERTGGSVSTLTIQRTQQEDSAVYLCASSPPGSITNYGYTFGSGTRLTVV.

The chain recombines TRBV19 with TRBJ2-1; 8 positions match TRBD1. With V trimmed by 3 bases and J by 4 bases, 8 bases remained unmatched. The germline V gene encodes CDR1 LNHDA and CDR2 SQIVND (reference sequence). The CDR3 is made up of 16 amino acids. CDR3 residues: CASSIDRGNAYNEQFF. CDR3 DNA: TGTGCCAGTAGTATCGACAGGGGAAACGCTTACAATGAGCAGTTCTTC. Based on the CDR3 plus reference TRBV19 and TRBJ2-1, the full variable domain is DGGITQSPKYLFRKEGQNVTLSCEQNLNHDAMYWYRQDPGQGLRLIYYSQIVNDFQKGDIAEGYSVSREKKESFPLTVTSAQKNPTAFYLCASSIDRGNAYNEQFFGPGTRLTVL.

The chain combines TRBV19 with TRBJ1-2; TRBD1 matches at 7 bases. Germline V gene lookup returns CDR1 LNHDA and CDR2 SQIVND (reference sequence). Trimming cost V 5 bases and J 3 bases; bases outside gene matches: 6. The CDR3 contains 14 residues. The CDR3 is CASSVQGPHYGYTF. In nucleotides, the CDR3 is TGTGCCAGTAGTGTACAGGGGCCTCACTATGGCTACACCTTC.

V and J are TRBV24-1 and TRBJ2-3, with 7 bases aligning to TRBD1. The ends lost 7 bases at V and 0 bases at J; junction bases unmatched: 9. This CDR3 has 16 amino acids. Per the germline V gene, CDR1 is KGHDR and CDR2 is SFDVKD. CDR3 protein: CATSSETGLSTDTQYF. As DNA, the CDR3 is TGTGCCACCAGCTCCGAGACAGGGCTTAGCACAGATACGCAGTATTTT.

The CDR3 DNA follows: TGTGCCAGCAGCTTAGATACTAACAGGGCCGGACAGGGTGGAAACACCATATATTTT. Protein product: CASSLDTNRAGQGGNTIYF. The chain employs TRBV11-2 and TRBJ1-3, with 8 bases that match TRBD1. Germline lookup yields CDR1 SGHAT and CDR2 FQNNGV. J lost 3 bases, V lost 0 bases, and 13 bases had no gene match. The CDR3 length is 19 residues. The full variable domain, in which reference TRBV11-2 and TRBJ1-3 provide the parts outside the CDR3, is EAGVAQSPRYKIIEKRQSVAFWCNPISGHATLYWYQQILGQGPKLLIQFQNNGVVDDSQLPKDRFSAERLKGVDSTLKIQPAKLEDSAVYLCASSLDTNRAGQGGNTIYFGEGSWLTVV.

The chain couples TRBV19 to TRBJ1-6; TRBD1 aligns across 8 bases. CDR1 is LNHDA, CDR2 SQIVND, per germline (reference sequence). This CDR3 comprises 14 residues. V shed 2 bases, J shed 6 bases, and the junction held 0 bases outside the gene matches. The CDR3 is CASSIQGANSPLHF. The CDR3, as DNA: TGTGCCAGTAGTATACAGGGGGCTAATTCACCCCTCCACTTT. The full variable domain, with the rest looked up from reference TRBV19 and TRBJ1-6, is DGGITQSPKYLFRKEGQNVTLSCEQNLNHDAMYWYRQDPGQGLRLIYYSQIVNDFQKGDIAEGYSVSREKKESFPLTVTSAQKNPTAFYLCASSIQGANSPLHFGNGTRLTVT.

CDR3 loop: CASTYRATNEKLFF. The CDR3 coding sequence is TGTGCCAGCACATACAGGGCAACTAATGAAAAACTGTTTTTT. The chain is built from TRBV6-5 and TRBJ1-4, with D perhaps matching TRBD1 (6 bases). This CDR3 is 14 amino acids long. Trimming removed 7 bases from V and 0 bases from J, with 9 bases in between. Looked up from germline, CDR1 is MNHEY and CDR2 is SVGAGI.

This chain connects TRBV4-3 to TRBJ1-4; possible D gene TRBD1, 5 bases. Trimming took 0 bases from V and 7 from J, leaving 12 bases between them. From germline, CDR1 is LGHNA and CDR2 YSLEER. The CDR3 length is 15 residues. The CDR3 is CASSQDLGHSEKLFF. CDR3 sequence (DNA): TGCGCCAGCAGCCAAGATCTGGGGCATTCTGAAAAACTGTTTTTT.

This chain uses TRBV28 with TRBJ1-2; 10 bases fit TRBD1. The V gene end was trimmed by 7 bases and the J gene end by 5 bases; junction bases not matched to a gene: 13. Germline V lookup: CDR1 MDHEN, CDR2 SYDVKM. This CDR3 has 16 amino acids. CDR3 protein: CASTPRTGGIWYGYTF. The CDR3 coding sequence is TGTGCCAGCACCCCCCGGACAGGGGGGATTTGGTATGGCTACACCTTC.

The CDR3 DNA reads TGTGCCAGTAGCTCACAGGGCAGCAATCAGCCCCAGCATTTT. Translated, it gives CASSSQGSNQPQHF. The chain combines TRBV19 with TRBJ1-5; possible D gene TRBD1, 6 bases. V was trimmed by 6 bases and J by 1 base, leaving 10 bases between them. The CDR3 loop spans 14 amino acids. Germline CDR1 is LNHDA and CDR2 is SQIVND (reference sequence).

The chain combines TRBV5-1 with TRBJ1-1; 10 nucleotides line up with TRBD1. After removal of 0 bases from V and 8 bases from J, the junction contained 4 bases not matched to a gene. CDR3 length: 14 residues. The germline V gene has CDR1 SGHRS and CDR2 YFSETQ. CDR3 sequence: CASSLEGTGAEAFF. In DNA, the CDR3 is TGCGCCAGCAGCTTGGAGGGGACAGGGGCGGAAGCTTTCTTT.

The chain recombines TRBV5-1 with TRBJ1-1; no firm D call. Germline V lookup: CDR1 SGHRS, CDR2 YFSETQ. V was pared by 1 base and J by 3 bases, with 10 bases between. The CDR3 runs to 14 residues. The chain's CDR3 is CASSLRGRDTEAFF. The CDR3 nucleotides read TGCGCCAGCAGCTTGCGAGGGAGGGACACTGAAGCTTTCTTT.

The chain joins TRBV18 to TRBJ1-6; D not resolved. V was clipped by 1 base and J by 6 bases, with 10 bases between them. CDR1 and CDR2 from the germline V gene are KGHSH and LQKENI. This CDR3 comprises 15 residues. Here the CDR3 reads CASSPQTAGNSPLHF. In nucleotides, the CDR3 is TGTGCCAGCTCACCACAAACAGCTGGTAATTCACCCCTCCACTTT.

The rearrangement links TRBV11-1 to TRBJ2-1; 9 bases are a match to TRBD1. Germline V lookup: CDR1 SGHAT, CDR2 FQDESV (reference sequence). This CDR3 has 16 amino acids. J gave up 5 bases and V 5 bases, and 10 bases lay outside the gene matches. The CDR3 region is CASSPTPGQGNNEQFF. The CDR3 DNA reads TGTGCCAGCAGCCCCACCCCGGGACAGGGAAACAATGAGCAGTTCTTC.

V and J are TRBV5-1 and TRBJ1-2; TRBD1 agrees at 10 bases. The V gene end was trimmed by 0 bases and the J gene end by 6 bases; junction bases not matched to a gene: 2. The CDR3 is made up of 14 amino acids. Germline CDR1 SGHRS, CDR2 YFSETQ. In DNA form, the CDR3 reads TGCGCCAGCAGCTTGGGACAGGGGGCTGATGGCTACACCTTC. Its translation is CASSLGQGADGYTF.

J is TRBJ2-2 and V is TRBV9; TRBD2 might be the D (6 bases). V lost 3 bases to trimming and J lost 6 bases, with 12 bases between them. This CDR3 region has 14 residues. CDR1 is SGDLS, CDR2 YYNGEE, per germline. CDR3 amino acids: CASSEIPGAGELFF. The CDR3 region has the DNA TGTGCCAGCAGCGAGATCCCGGGGGCCGGGGAGCTGTTTTTT.

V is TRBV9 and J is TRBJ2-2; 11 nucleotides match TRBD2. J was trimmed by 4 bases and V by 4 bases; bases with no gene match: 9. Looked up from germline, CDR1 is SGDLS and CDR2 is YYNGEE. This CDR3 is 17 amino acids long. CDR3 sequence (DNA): TGTGCCAGCAGCCCCTACAGACTAGCGGGGCGCACCGGGGAGCTGTTTTTT. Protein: CASSPYRLAGRTGELFF.

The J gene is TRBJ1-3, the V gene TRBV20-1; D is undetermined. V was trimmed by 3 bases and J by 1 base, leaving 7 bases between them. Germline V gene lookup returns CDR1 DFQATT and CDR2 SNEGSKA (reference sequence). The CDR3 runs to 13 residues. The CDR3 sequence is CSASPRSGNTIYF. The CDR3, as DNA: TGCAGTGCTAGTCCCCGGTCTGGAAACACCATATATTTT.